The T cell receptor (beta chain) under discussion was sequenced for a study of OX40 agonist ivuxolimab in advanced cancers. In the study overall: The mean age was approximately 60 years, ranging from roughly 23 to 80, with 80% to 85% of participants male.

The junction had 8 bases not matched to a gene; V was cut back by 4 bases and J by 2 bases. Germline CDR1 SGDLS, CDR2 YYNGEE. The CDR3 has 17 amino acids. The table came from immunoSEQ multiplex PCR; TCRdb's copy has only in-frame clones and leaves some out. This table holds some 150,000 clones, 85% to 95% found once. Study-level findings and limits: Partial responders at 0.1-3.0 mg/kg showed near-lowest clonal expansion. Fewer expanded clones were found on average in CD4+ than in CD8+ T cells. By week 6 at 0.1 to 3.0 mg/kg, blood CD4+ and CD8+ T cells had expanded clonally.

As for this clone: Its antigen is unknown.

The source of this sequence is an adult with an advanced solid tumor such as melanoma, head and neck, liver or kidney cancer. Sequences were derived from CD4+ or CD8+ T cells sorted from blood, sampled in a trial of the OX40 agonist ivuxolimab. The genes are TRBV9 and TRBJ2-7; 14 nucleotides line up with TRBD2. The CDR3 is CASSKGGLAGGPYEQYF. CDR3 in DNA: TGTGCCAGCAGCAAAGGTGGACTAGCGGGAGGACCCTACGAGCAGTACTTC. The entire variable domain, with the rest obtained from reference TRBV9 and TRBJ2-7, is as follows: DSGVTQTPKHLITATGQRVTLRCSPRSGDLSVYWYQQSLDQGLQFLIQYYNGEERAKGNILERFSAQQFPDLHSELNLSSLELGDSALYFCASSKGGLAGGPYEQYFGPGTRLTVT.